This paragraph reports one T cell receptor (beta chain). The sample comes from a study of blood T cell repertoires in COVID-19. Original processing notes: How many nucleated cells were present was estimated from reference gene primer amplification. Sequenced by immunoSEQ multiplex PCR; TCRdb stores in-frame clones only, minus some. V, J and clone size reflect that table, while D and trimming were determined from the DNA. The sample lists 85,000 to 100,000 clones, 80% occurring once. The germline V gene has CDR1 SGHVS and CDR2 FQNEAQ. The CDR3 runs 14 residues. After removal of 6 bases from V and 7 bases from J, the junction contained 6 bases not matched to a gene.

This chain uses TRBV7-8 with TRBJ1-6; TRBD1 agrees at 7 bases. The sequenced sample consisted of peripheral blood. The sequence came from a man in his fifties or sixties who had recovered from COVID-19. CDR3 bases: TGTGCCAGCAGGATAACAGGGGACAATTCACCCCTCCACTTT. It codes for CASRITGDNSPLHF.